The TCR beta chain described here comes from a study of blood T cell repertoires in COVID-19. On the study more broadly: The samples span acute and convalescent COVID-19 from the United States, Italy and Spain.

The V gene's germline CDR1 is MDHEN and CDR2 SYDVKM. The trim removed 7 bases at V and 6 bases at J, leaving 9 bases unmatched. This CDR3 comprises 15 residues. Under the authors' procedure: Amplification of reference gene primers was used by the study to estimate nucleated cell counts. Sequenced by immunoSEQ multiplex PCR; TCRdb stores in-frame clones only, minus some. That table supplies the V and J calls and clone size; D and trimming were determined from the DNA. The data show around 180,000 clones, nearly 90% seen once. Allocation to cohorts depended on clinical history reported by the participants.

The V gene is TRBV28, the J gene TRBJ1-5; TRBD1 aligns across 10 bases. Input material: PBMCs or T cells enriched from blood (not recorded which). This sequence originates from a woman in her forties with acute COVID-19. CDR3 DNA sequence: TGTGCCAGCACCCCAAGACAGGGGGCAATTCAGCCCCAGCATTTT. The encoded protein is CASTPRQGAIQPQHF.